Shown below are 29 T cell receptor beta chains from a single sample sequenced in a study of blood T cell repertoires in COVID-19. Sequenced by immunoSEQ multiplex PCR; TCRdb stores in-frame clones only, minus some. The sample includes roughly 230,000 clones, roughly nine tenths seen only once; the top ten take about 4.6%. Sequencing was done on a sample of peripheral blood. These receptors were collected from a woman between 40 and 55 years old who had recovered from COVID-19.

The chain couples TRBV10-2 to TRBJ2-2; 14 bases map to TRBD2. The CDR3 consists of 16 residues. Germline values: CDR1 WSHSY, CDR2 SAAADI. Trimming at V came to 4 bases and at J to 10 bases, leaving 8 bases not matched to a gene. This chain's CDR3 is CASSGAGTSGRPELFF. Written as DNA, the CDR3 is TGCGCCAGCAGTGGAGCTGGGACTAGCGGGAGACCGGAGCTGTTTTTT.

The rearrangement uses TRBV3-1 (or the pseudogene TRBV3-2) and TRBJ2-3, with 7 bases matching TRBD2. The CDR3 totals 18 residues. Germline V lookup: CDR1 LGHDT, CDR2 YNNKEL (reference sequence). Unmatched junction bases numbered 13, after V lost 1 base and J lost 3 bases. The CDR3 DNA sequence: TGTGCCAGCAGCCAAGCCCTTGGCGGGAGTGTGAGGACAGATACGCAGTATTTT. This gives the protein CASSQALGGSVRTDTQYF.

The chain has TRBV24-1 and TRBJ1-2, with 9 bases identical to TRBD1. In germline, CDR1 is KGHDR, CDR2 SFDVKD. This CDR3 has 14 amino acids. V was pared by 8 bases and J by 2 bases, with 5 bases of the junction left unmatched. The CDR3 region has the DNA TGTGCCACCAACGAGGGACAGGGAAACTATGGCTACACCTTC. This encodes CATNEGQGNYGYTF.

The V and J genes are TRBV12-3 or TRBV12-4 and TRBJ2-2; D is undetermined. The CDR3 spans 12 residues. V was pared by 6 bases and J by 6 bases, with 8 bases between. CDR3 bases: TGTGCCAGCAGAACCTACGCCGGGGAGCTGTTTTTT. Translating it yields CASRTYAGELFF.

The chain recombines TRBV19 with TRBJ2-7; no firm D call. Germline CDR1 is LNHDA and CDR2 is SQIVND (reference sequence). The ends were cut back, 4 bases at V and 1 base at J, with 8 bases in the middle. CDR3 size: 13 residues. In nucleotides, the CDR3 is TGTGCCAGTAGTAGGGCGCCGTCCTACGAGCAGTACTTC. Its protein is CASSRAPSYEQYF.

The chain carries TRBV30 and TRBJ2-6; D is possibly TRBD2 (6 bases). This CDR3 has 14 amino acids. Trimming took 5 bases from V and 1 from J, leaving 9 bases between them. Germline assignment: CDR1 GTSNPN and CDR2 SVGIG (reference sequence). The chain's CDR3 is CAWGGGSGANVLTF. Written as DNA, the CDR3 is TGTGCCTGGGGGGGAGGATCTGGGGCCAACGTCCTGACTTTC. Together with reference TRBV30 and TRBJ2-6, the CDR3 gives the full variable domain: SQTIHQWPATLVQPVGSPLSLECTVEGTSNPNLYWYRQAAGRGLQLLFYSVGIGQISSEVPQNLSASRPQDRQFILSSKKLLLSDSGFYLCAWGGGSGANVLTFGAGSRLTVL.

This sequence joins TRBV7-9 and TRBJ2-6; perhaps TRBD2 as D (5 bases). V shed 4 bases and J shed 4 bases, with 8 bases lying between them. This CDR3 is built from 14 residues. CDR1 is SEHNR and CDR2 is FQNEAQ in the germline V gene (reference sequence). The CDR3 sequence: CASSSLAGANVLTF. The CDR3 DNA reads as TGTGCCAGCAGCTCCCTAGCCGGGGCCAACGTCCTGACTTTC.

V gene TRBV19 combines with J gene TRBJ1-5; 8 bases align to TRBD1. The germline V gene encodes CDR1 LNHDA and CDR2 SQIVND (reference sequence). CDR3 length equals 16 residues. J lost 6 bases, V lost 4 bases, and 11 bases had no gene match. This CDR3 reads CASSTKTGVGSQPQHF. As DNA, the CDR3 is TGTGCCAGTAGTACCAAGACAGGGGTGGGGAGTCAGCCCCAGCATTTT.

This chain connects TRBV10-3 to TRBJ1-5, with a possible D match to TRBD1 (6 bases). The CDR3 is 17 residues long. Germline-derived CDR1 and CDR2 are ENHRY and SYGVKD. V was cut by 3 bases and J by 2 bases, with 17 bases left in between. CDR3 residues: CAISEGGGASGNQPQHF. The CDR3 DNA is TGTGCCATCAGTGAAGGCGGGGGCGCTTCGGGCAATCAGCCCCAGCATTTT.

The V call is TRBV6-2 or TRBV6-3, the J call TRBJ2-1; D might be TRBD2 (7 bases). CDR1 and CDR2 from the germline V gene are MNHEY and SVGEGT. The ends were cut back, 5 bases at V and 4 bases at J, with 18 bases in the middle. There are 16 residues in the CDR3. The CDR3 DNA sequence: TGTGCCAGCAGTAACCCCCCTGGGGGGGCATACAATGAGCAGTTCTTC. It specifies CASSNPPGGAYNEQFF.

V usage is TRBV11-2 and J usage is TRBJ2-7, with a weak D call TRBD2 (6 bases). V dropped 5 bases and J dropped 2 bases, with 13 bases sitting between them. Per the germline V gene, CDR1 is SGHAT and CDR2 is FQNNGV. The CDR3 sequence is 14 residues long. This CDR3 reads CASSPGGLPYEQYV. CDR3 nucleotides: TGTGCCAGCAGCCCCGGAGGGTTGCCCTACGAGCAGTACGTC.

The chain is built from TRBV3-1 (or the pseudogene TRBV3-2) and TRBJ2-2, with 10 bases identical to TRBD2. Germline trimming cut 1 base from V and 8 bases from J; bases unmatched to any gene: 4. Germline V gene sequence: CDR1 LGHDT, CDR2 YNNKEL (reference sequence). The CDR3 sequence is 15 residues long. CDR3 region: CASSQALAGAGELFF. The CDR3 nucleotides read TGTGCCAGCAGCCAAGCTCTAGCGGGGGCTGGGGAGCTGTTTTTT.

The chain combines TRBV3-1 (or the pseudogene TRBV3-2) with TRBJ2-7, with 8 bases aligning to TRBD1. The CDR3 has 14 amino acids. With V trimmed by 4 bases and J by 2 bases, 4 bases remained unmatched. CDR1 is LGHDT, CDR2 YNNKEL, per germline (reference sequence). CDR3 residues: CASSRGTGTYEQYF. CDR3 DNA: TGTGCCAGCAGCCGAGGGACAGGTACCTACGAGCAGTACTTC.

The rearrangement uses TRBV5-6 and TRBJ2-3, with TRBD1 matching over 8 bases. The V gene end was trimmed by 3 bases and the J gene end by 2 bases; junction bases not matched to a gene: 5. The CDR3 totals 15 residues. Looked up from germline, CDR1 is SGHDT and CDR2 is YYEEEE. The CDR3 region has the DNA TGTGCCAGCAGCTGGCGGACAGGGATCACAGATACGCAGTATTTT. Its protein product is CASSWRTGITDTQYF.

The chain links TRBV10-2 to TRBJ2-2, with a possible D match to TRBD1 (6 bases). The germline gives CDR1 WSHSY, CDR2 SAAADI. This CDR3 is built from 16 residues. The germline V and J ends were trimmed by 3 bases and 5 bases, with 16 bases remaining between them. The CDR3 sequence is CASSENYRAGTGELFF. DNA for the CDR3: TGCGCCAGCAGTGAAAATTACAGGGCCGGGACCGGGGAGCTGTTTTTT.

This chain links TRBV7-2 with TRBJ2-3; a weak D match, TRBD1 (5 bases). The CDR3 is 17 residues long. Trimming shortened V by 5 bases and J by 1 base, and 19 bases separated the two germline ends. The germline gives CDR1 SGHTA, CDR2 FQGNSA. The CDR3 DNA follows: TGTGCCAGCAGCCCTTCTCCTCTTGGGGCGGGCACAGATACGCAGTATTTT. Protein: CASSPSPLGAGTDTQYF.

Concerning this clone itself: The DNA is omitted, as the CDR3 cannot be located on it reliably, and the CDR3 follows TCRdb's listing. The V call is TRBV2, the J call TRBJ2-7; the D call of TRBD1 is as the table states it, not checked on the DNA. Germline V lookup: CDR1 SNHLY, CDR2 FYNNEI. The CDR3 is made up of 14 amino acids, end residues included. The CDR3 loop is CASSTSTGRREQYF.

The rearrangement uses TRBV15 and TRBJ2-1; TRBD1 matches at 10 bases. Per germline, CDR1 LNHNV and CDR2 YYDKDF (reference sequence). The CDR3 runs 17 residues. V lost 5 bases to trimming and J lost 6 bases; unmatched junction nucleotides: 13. CDR3 sequence (DNA): TGTGCCACCAGCGGCGCCGGCGGGACAGGGGTCGGCAATGAGCAGTTCTTC. Translated: CATSGAGGTGVGNEQFF.

Only one count was recorded for this clone. The chain couples TRBV29-1 to TRBJ2-1; D is possibly TRBD2 (5 bases). Germline-derived CDR1 and CDR2 are SQVTM and ANQGSEA. This CDR3 comprises 13 residues. The V end was cut by 4 bases, the J end by 6 bases, with 13 bases between. CDR3 in amino acids: CSVGSGLGNEQFF. For the CDR3, the DNA is TGCAGCGTTGGAAGCGGACTCGGCAATGAGCAGTTCTTC.

J is TRBJ1-4 and V is TRBV28, with 8 bases fitting TRBD1. CDR1 MDHEN and CDR2 SYDVKM come from the germline V gene. The V and J ends lost 5 bases and 6 bases, in that order; junction bases with no gene match: 5. This CDR3 region has 14 residues. CDR3 loop: CASSTGGVDEKLFF. CDR3 DNA sequence: TGTGCCAGCAGTACAGGGGGTGTTGATGAAAAACTGTTTTTT. Complete variable domain (other parts from reference TRBV28 and TRBJ1-4): DVKVTQSSRYLVKRTGEKVFLECVQDMDHENMFWYRQDPGLGLRLIYFSYDVKMKEKGDIPEGYSVSREKKERFSLILESASTNQTSMYLCASSTGGVDEKLFFGSGTQLSVL.

The chain carries TRBV24-1 and TRBJ2-3; the match to TRBD2 covers 7 bases. CDR3 length: 15 residues. Germline values: CDR1 KGHDR, CDR2 SFDVKD. Germline trimming cut 0 bases from V and 3 bases from J; bases unmatched to any gene: 2. CDR3 sequence reads: CATSDLPGRTDTQYF. The CDR3 bases are TGTGCCACCAGTGATTTGCCCGGGAGGACAGATACGCAGTATTTT.

The chain is built from TRBV19 and TRBJ1-1, with D unresolved. Germline V lookup: CDR1 LNHDA, CDR2 SQIVND (reference sequence). The CDR3 length is 12 residues. Trimming left V 7 bases short and J 3 bases short, with 9 bases between. In DNA, the CDR3 is TGTGCCAGTATCTCCCTCTACACTGAAGCTTTCTTT. Protein: CASISLYTEAFF.

This rearrangement joins TRBV5-4 to TRBJ2-3; D remains ambiguous. The V end was cut by 1 base, the J end by 4 bases, with 13 bases between. The CDR3 has 15 residues. Germline CDR1 is SGHNT and CDR2 is YYREEE (reference sequence). The CDR3 region has the DNA TGTGCCAGCAGCTTGTCCGGAACAGTGGCAGATACGCAGTATTTT. Its protein product is CASSLSGTVADTQYF. Full variable domain (remainder filled in from reference TRBV5-4 and TRBJ2-3): ETGVTQSPTHLIKTRGQQVTLRCSSQSGHNTVSWYQQALGQGPQFIFQYYREEENGRGNFPPRFSGLQFPNYSSELNVNALELDDSALYLCASSLSGTVADTQYFGPGTRLTVL.

This clone was seen once. This chain uses TRBV5-6 with TRBJ2-2, with TRBD2 matching over 7 bases. The germline V gene encodes CDR1 SGHDT and CDR2 YYEEEE. V was clipped by 4 bases and J by 4 bases; unmatched bases: 13. The CDR3 sequence is 17 residues long. The CDR3 here is CASSGHSGTTITGELFF. The CDR3 nucleotides are TGTGCCAGCAGCGGCCACTCCGGGACTACAATCACCGGGGAGCTGTTTTTT.

The chain recombines TRBV29-1 with TRBJ2-2, with D uncertain. CDR1 is SQVTM, CDR2 ANQGSEA, per germline. The CDR3 runs to 13 residues. V lost 4 bases to trimming and J lost 1 base, with 7 bases between them. The CDR3 bases are TGCAGCGTTGGCGAAGAGAACACCGGGGAGCTGTTTTTT. Amino acids: CSVGEENTGELFF.

The chain uses TRBV9 and TRBJ2-7; maybe TRBD2 (5 bases). The germline V gene has CDR1 SGDLS and CDR2 YYNGEE. The CDR3 is 15 residues long. V was trimmed by 4 bases and J by 0 bases, leaving 14 bases between them. In DNA form, the CDR3 reads TGTGCCAGCAGCCCCCATGATGGAGGCTCCTACGAGCAGTACGTC. This sequence encodes CASSPHDGGSYEQYV.

The chain uses TRBV9 and TRBJ2-3; D remains unclear. Germline CDR1 and CDR2: SGDLS and YYNGEE. This CDR3 has 13 residues. V lost 0 bases and J 2 bases, leaving 4 bases between the germline ends. The CDR3 DNA reads TGTGCCAGCAGCGTAGCCTACACAGATACGCAGTATTTT. This codes for CASSVAYTDTQYF.

The chain is built from TRBV7-3 and TRBJ2-3; 8 bases are shared with TRBD1. With V trimmed by 3 bases and J by 4 bases, 6 bases remained unmatched. This CDR3 region has 15 residues. Germline loops: CDR1 SGHTA, CDR2 FQGTGA. In DNA, the CDR3 is TGTGCCAGCAGCTTGCGACCGGGACAGGCAGATACGCAGTATTTT. The encoded protein is CASSLRPGQADTQYF.

The sample holds a few counts of this clone. The chain carries TRBV12-3 or TRBV12-4 and TRBJ2-1, with TRBD2 matching 7 bases. V gave up 8 bases and J gave up 0 bases; unmatched junction bases: 1. The CDR3 runs to 13 residues. The CDR3 nucleotides are TGTGCCAGCGGGGAGGGCTCCTACAATGAGCAGTTCTTC. Its translation: CASGEGSYNEQFF.